Listed below are T cell receptor beta chains from one sample, sequenced in a study of blood T cell repertoires in COVID-19. Assay: immunoSEQ multiplex PCR; the TCRdb copy retains only in-frame clones and omits some. The top ten hold less than 3% of the sample, which has just over 250,000 clones, about 89% seen once. Sequenced: peripheral blood. The receptors were sampled from a woman aged 45 to 65 with acute or convalescent COVID-19. Each CDR3 is given with its conserved first and last residue. D genes are given only for firm matches. Size is omitted from some rows. Given values are once, few, many or a class for expanded clones.

CDR3 DNA: TGCGCCAGCAGCCAAGAACGCGGGACTATATACAATGAGCAGTTCTTC
CDR3 protein: CASSQERGTIYNEQFF
clone size: -
V gene: TRBV4-3
J gene: TRBJ2-1
D gene: TRBD2

CDR3 DNA: TGTGCCAGCTCACCAGGGACAGGGGGCGAAGAAAAACTGTTTTTT
CDR3 protein: CASSPGTGGEEKLFF
clone size: -
V gene: TRBV18
J gene: TRBJ1-4
D gene: TRBD1

CDR3 DNA: TGTGCCAGCAGCGCCTCGTCAGGGTTACGAGAGACCCAGTACTTC
CDR3 protein: CASSASSGLRETQYF
clone size: -
V gene: TRBV9
J gene: TRBJ2-5
D gene: -

CDR3 DNA: TGTGCCAGCAGCTTATTTTCGGGTTCACTCGGCTCCTACAATGAGCAGTTCTTC
CDR3 protein: CASSLFSGSLGSYNEQFF
clone size: once
V gene: TRBV7-3
J gene: TRBJ2-1
D gene: -

CDR3 DNA: TGTGCCAGCAGTGAGCAGGGCAACTATGGCTACACCTTC
CDR3 protein: CASSEQGNYGYTF
clone size: -
V gene: TRBV2
J gene: TRBJ1-2
D gene: -

CDR3 DNA: TGTGCCTGGAGTGTACTGGTGACAGGGGATCAGCCCCAGCATTTT
CDR3 protein: CAWSVLVTGDQPQHF
clone size: -
V gene: TRBV30
J gene: TRBJ1-5
D gene: TRBD1

CDR3 DNA: TGTGCCAGCAGCGCCGGGGGAACCTACGAGCAGTACTTC
CDR3 protein: CASSAGGTYEQYF
clone size: -
V gene: TRBV9
J gene: TRBJ2-7
D gene: -

CDR3 DNA: TGTGCCACCAGTGACCGTGTCCGTTTTGTTGATACGCAGTATTTT
CDR3 protein: CATSDRVRFVDTQYF
clone size: once
V gene: TRBV24-1
J gene: TRBJ2-3
D gene: -

CDR3 DNA: TGTGCCATCAGTGACCCGTCCCGGGACAGTTACGAATACGAAAAACTGTTTTTT
CDR3 protein: CAISDPSRDSYEYEKLFF
clone size: few
V gene: TRBV10-3
J gene: TRBJ1-4
D gene: TRBD1

CDR3 DNA: TGTGCCAGCAGCTTGGGGGCCCCATGGGCAGCGGGAGGCTTTTCCTACGAGCAGTACTTC
CDR3 protein: CASSLGAPWAAGGFSYEQYF
clone size: -
V gene: TRBV7-6
J gene: TRBJ2-7
D gene: TRBD2

CDR3 DNA: TGTGCCAGCAGAAGCGGGAACGCCTACAATGAGCAGTTCTTC
CDR3 protein: CASRSGNAYNEQFF
clone size: -
V gene: TRBV6-5
J gene: TRBJ2-1
D gene: TRBD2

CDR3 DNA: TGTGCCAGTAGTGGCAGACTAGCCAACTCCTACGAGCAGTACTTC
CDR3 protein: CASSGRLANSYEQYF
clone size: -
V gene: TRBV19
J gene: TRBJ2-7
D gene: TRBD2

CDR3 DNA: TGTGCCAGCAGCGTGGTATTGGGGCAGGGGATTAATTCACCCCTCCACTTT
CDR3 protein: CASSVVLGQGINSPLHF
clone size: -
V gene: TRBV5-4
J gene: TRBJ1-6
D gene: -

CDR3 DNA: TGTGCCAGCAGCCTGGCGGGGGTAGTTACTGAAGCTTTCTTT
CDR3 protein: CASSLAGVVTEAFF
clone size: -
V gene: TRBV14
J gene: TRBJ1-1
D gene: -

CDR3 DNA: TGTGCCAGCTCAAGGGACTCGGCGGGAGGTGGCGAGCAGTACTTC
CDR3 protein: CASSRDSAGGGEQYF
clone size: -
V gene: TRBV18
J gene: TRBJ2-7
D gene: TRBD2

CDR3 DNA: TGTGCCACCAGTGATGGATCGAGAGGAGGGGAAAAACTGTTTTTT
CDR3 protein: CATSDGSRGGEKLFF
clone size: -
V gene: TRBV24-1
J gene: TRBJ1-4
D gene: -

CDR3 DNA: TGTGCCAGCAGCTTGGAGGCCTACAGTTACAATGAGCAGTTCTTC
CDR3 protein: CASSLEAYSYNEQFF
clone size: -
V gene: TRBV5-5
J gene: TRBJ2-1
D gene: -

CDR3 DNA: TGTGCCAGCAGCCCTAAAGGGACTGGGACAGACTATAATTCACCCCTCCACTTT
CDR3 protein: CASSPKGTGTDYNSPLHF
clone size: -
V gene: TRBV7-3
J gene: TRBJ1-6
D gene: TRBD1

CDR3 DNA: TGTGCCAGCAGTTCGGACTCGTTTAATGAAAAACTGTTTTTT
CDR3 protein: CASSSDSFNEKLFF
clone size: -
V gene: TRBV27
J gene: TRBJ1-4
D gene: -

CDR3 DNA: TGTGCCAGCAGCTTATCTTCAGGGAACACCGGGGAGCTGTTTTTT
CDR3 protein: CASSLSSGNTGELFF
clone size: -
V gene: TRBV7-2
J gene: TRBJ2-2
D gene: -

CDR3 DNA: TGTGCCAGCTCAACGACAGGGGGCTGGGACATTCAGTACTTC
CDR3 protein: CASSTTGGWDIQYF
clone size: -
V gene: TRBV18
J gene: TRBJ2-4
D gene: TRBD1

CDR3 DNA: TGTGCCAGCAGTTTTGAAGGGAGGGGGGGCGAGCAGTACTTC
CDR3 protein: CASSFEGRGGEQYF
clone size: -
V gene: TRBV28
J gene: TRBJ2-7
D gene: -

CDR3 DNA: TGTGCCACCTCGGACAGGGGTATCGACGAGCAGTACTTC
CDR3 protein: CATSDRGIDEQYF
clone size: -
V gene: TRBV19
J gene: TRBJ2-7
D gene: TRBD1

CDR3 DNA: TGCGCCAGCAGCCAACCTTCCGGGACACCATATGGCTACACCTTC
CDR3 protein: CASSQPSGTPYGYTF
clone size: -
V gene: TRBV4-1
J gene: TRBJ1-2
D gene: -

CDR3 DNA: TGTGCCAGCAGCCAAGTCGCCGGGACTAGCGTCTACAATGAGCAGTTCTTC
CDR3 protein: CASSQVAGTSVYNEQFF
clone size: -
V gene: TRBV4-2
J gene: TRBJ2-1
D gene: TRBD2

CDR3 DNA: TGCAGCGGACACAGGGGCGGGAAAGAAGCTTTCTTT
CDR3 protein: CSGHRGGKEAFF
clone size: -
V gene: TRBV29-1
J gene: TRBJ1-1
D gene: TRBD1

CDR3 DNA: TGTGCCTGGAGTGTAACCGGGACCTACAATGAGCAGTTCTTC
CDR3 protein: CAWSVTGTYNEQFF
clone size: -
V gene: TRBV30
J gene: TRBJ2-1
D gene: -

CDR3 DNA: TGTGCCACCAGCAGATTACCGGAAGGCGGGAGTTTAGAGACCCAGTACTTC
CDR3 protein: CATSRLPEGGSLETQYF
clone size: -
V gene: TRBV15
J gene: TRBJ2-5
D gene: TRBD2

CDR3 DNA: TGTGCCAGCAGCCTCCCGGGGGGGGATCAGCCCCAGCATTTT
CDR3 protein: CASSLPGGDQPQHF
clone size: -
V gene: TRBV28
J gene: TRBJ1-5
D gene: -

CDR3 DNA: TGTGCCAGCGGCGGAGTAGCCATTTCGAACACTGAAGCTTTCTTT
CDR3 protein: CASGGVAISNTEAFF
clone size: -
V gene: TRBV2
J gene: TRBJ1-1
D gene: -

CDR3 DNA: TGTGCCAGCAGTTTCCTGGACAGGGGCAATTCACCCCTCCACTTT
CDR3 protein: CASSFLDRGNSPLHF
clone size: -
V gene: TRBV28
J gene: TRBJ1-6
D gene: TRBD1

CDR3 DNA: TGCGCCAGCAGCATGGGTCGAAGAGGTGGTACTGAAGCTTTCTTT
CDR3 protein: CASSMGRRGGTEAFF
clone size: -
V gene: TRBV5-1
J gene: TRBJ1-1
D gene: -

CDR3 DNA: TGTGCCAGTAGTGGAGGACAGGGGTCCTACGAGCAGTACTTC
CDR3 protein: CASSGGQGSYEQYF
clone size: -
V gene: TRBV19
J gene: TRBJ2-7
D gene: TRBD1

CDR3 DNA: TGCGCCAGCAGCTTGATCGGGATTACGGGCTACACCTTC
CDR3 protein: CASSLIGITGYTF
clone size: -
V gene: TRBV5-1
J gene: TRBJ1-2
D gene: -

CDR3 DNA: TGTGCCAGCAGCGTAGTCGGGGGGGAGACCCAGTACTTC
CDR3 protein: CASSVVGGETQYF
clone size: few
V gene: TRBV9
J gene: TRBJ2-5
D gene: TRBD2

CDR3 DNA: TGTGCCAGCAGCGTTAGCAACCAAGAGACCCAGTACTTC
CDR3 protein: CASSVSNQETQYF
clone size: -
V gene: TRBV9
J gene: TRBJ2-5
D gene: -

CDR3 DNA: TGCGCCAGCAGCGCCAGGGGCACAGATACGCAGTATTTT
CDR3 protein: CASSARGTDTQYF
clone size: -
V gene: TRBV5-1
J gene: TRBJ2-3
D gene: -

CDR3 DNA: TGTGCCAGCAGTTTATTATCAGGGGGATACAATCAGCCCCAGCATTTT
CDR3 protein: CASSLLSGGYNQPQHF
clone size: once
V gene: TRBV28
J gene: TRBJ1-5
D gene: TRBD1

CDR3 DNA: TGTGCCAGCAGAAGCCTAGCGGGAGCTGAGACCCAGTACTTC
CDR3 protein: CASRSLAGAETQYF
clone size: -
V gene: TRBV19
J gene: TRBJ2-5
D gene: TRBD2

CDR3 DNA: TGTGCCAGCTCAGTAGGCGGGGCTGGGTTGAACACTGAAGCTTTCTTT
CDR3 protein: CASSVGGAGLNTEAFF
clone size: few
V gene: TRBV18
J gene: TRBJ1-1
D gene: -

CDR3 DNA: TGTGCCAGCAGCCAAGATGGAGGCAACTACGAGCAGTACTTC
CDR3 protein: CASSQDGGNYEQYF
clone size: -
V gene: TRBV3-1/TRBV3-2
J gene: TRBJ2-7
D gene: -

CDR3 DNA: TGCGCCAGCAGCCACGGGACTTTTCCCCTCTACGAGCAGTACTTC
CDR3 protein: CASSHGTFPLYEQYF
clone size: -
V gene: TRBV4-1
J gene: TRBJ2-7
D gene: -